This TCR beta chain was observed in a study of control samples from healthy donors and cancer patients. The length of the CDR3 is 10 residues. V lost 8 bases, J lost 5 bases, and 9 bases lay in between. Germline-derived CDR1 and CDR2 are GTSNPN and SVGIG (reference sequence). Clones were sequenced by immunoSEQ multiplex PCR, and TCRdb holds only the in-frame ones, with some missing. The sample comprises about 12,000 clones, roughly 90% of which are singletons, and around 3% rests with the top ten. The V call is TRBV30, the J call TRBJ1-2; the D gene is possibly TRBD1 (5 bases). The sequence was collected from a male donor with melanoma. Sequenced: formalin-fixed, paraffin-embedded tissue. CDR3 bases: TGTGCCGGGGGACTATATGGCTACACCTTC. This sequence encodes CAGGLYGYTF.